This paragraph covers one T cell receptor (beta chain) sequence. Per the authors' pipeline: Estimation of nucleated cell counts was performed using reference gene primer amplification. The method was immunoSEQ multiplex PCR; TCRdb's version includes in-frame clones alone and lacks a portion of them. V, J and clone size reflect that table, while D and trimming were determined from the DNA. The table includes 70,000 to 90,000 clones, around 90% detected once. V trimming: 5 bases; J trimming: 6 bases; junction bases outside the gene matches: 5. This CDR3 has 13 residues. Germline V gives CDR1 SEHNR, CDR2 FQNEAQ (reference sequence). The entry originates in a study of blood T cell repertoires in COVID-19. Study-wide context: COVID-19 samples collected from the United States, Italy and Spain covered acute and convalescent phases. PBMCs, B-cell-depleted T cells, or T cells provided the cDNA or gDNA that made up the material.

The receptor comes from a human donor in a cohort sampled during active COVID-19. J is TRBJ1-2 and V is TRBV7-9, with TRBD1 identical over 8 bases. Sequencing was performed on peripheral blood. The CDR3 nucleotides are TGTGCCAGCAGCGCCCAGGGGGCGGATGGCTACACCTTC. Protein product: CASSAQGADGYTF.